This T cell receptor beta chain was obtained from a study of blood T cell repertoires in COVID-19 (dated by TCRdb to 2020 to 2022). Broadly, across the study: Samples from collaborators originated in the United States, Italy and Spain and spanned both the acute and convalescent phases of COVID-19. The prospective study material was composed of cDNA or gDNA derived from T cells, B-cell-depleted T cells, or PBMCs. Subjects who had been exposed to COVID-19, were actively infected with it, or had recovered from it provided the deeply sampled blood TCRbeta repertoires that made up the dataset. The repertoires were made available in a free public database intended to serve as a resource for research on the immune response to SARS-CoV-2. The samples were drawn from the first 160 participants of the ongoing ImmuneRACE study and from 950 to 1,500 subjects provided by 6 global collaborators. The sample metadata nearly always contained a de-identified subject ID, COVID-19 status, age in years and sex. Where HLA class I and class II types were available, the types were taken from metadata supplied by the sample provider, not from assay-based typing.

One collaborating source in Seattle enrolled patients during active infection and followed them longitudinally through the course of disease. Whole blood was collected in K2EDTA tubes by collaborating institutions according to the institutions' own protocols. Collaborator samples were shipped for TCRbeta analysis as frozen whole blood, isolated PBMCs, or DNA extracted from either sample type. The immunoSEQ Assay, a bias-controlled multiplex PCR, was used to amplify TCRbeta CDR3 regions from genomic DNA. The study's own analysis went as follows. The number of nucleated cells in each sample was estimated by amplification of reference gene primers within the assay. To quantify the absolute abundance of each unique TCRbeta CDR3 rearrangement, sequence reads were collapsed and filtered. For each sample, productive Simpson clonality was calculated by taking the square root of Simpson's diversity index across productive rearrangements. TCRdb retrieved this table from immuneACCESS and kept in-frame rearrangements only. Not all clones are present; in checked studies, unresolved V genes account for under half, and no reason is known for the remainder. V and J calls and clone size are those listed in that table; D and trimming were worked out from the DNA. This sample holds approximately 79,000 clones; 80% were observed only once. The top ten hold 9.5% to 15% of the sample.

As to this clone: Its antigen remains unidentified. Qualities for individual bases were not recorded, and no much larger clone is one base off.

CDR1 and CDR2, looked up from the germline V gene (reference sequence), are SEHNR and FQNEAQ. V is clipped by 2 bases and J by 0 bases, and the sequence between their germline boundaries is 13 bases long. Taken from cysteine to phenylalanine, the CDR3 has 17 residues. The read is trimmed to its CDR3 DNA, 51 bases read in frame from base 1. What the work shows at the level of the full study, not this receptor alone: The amount of clinical and demographic metadata varied by source and participant and was provided uncurated.

The sequenced sample was peripheral blood. This sequence originates from a man aged 50 to 60 with COVID-19, enrolled during active disease. The V and J genes are TRBV7-9 and TRBJ1-4; perhaps TRBD1 is the D gene, with 6 bases matching. The CDR3 region reads CASSLRGGGATNEKLFF. The DNA is TGTGCCAGCAGCTTAAGGGGAGGGGGTGCAACTAATGAAAAACTGTTTTTT.